The rows below give T cell receptor beta chains drawn from one sample of a study of blood T cells in healthy people across ages. TCRdb re-called the 5' RACE reads with MiXCR, one entry per CDR3 protein. In the table there are around 1,900,000 distinct CDR3 sequences, approximately 39% of which are singletons. Sequences were obtained from blood. These receptors all stem from a human donor in good health. The CDR3 runs from the conserved cysteine through the conserved F or W. The D gene is left open where the match is weak. Part of the rows lack a size; the others show once, few, many or a class for expanded clones.

>TRBD1|TRBJ2-5|TRBV13|NA
TGTGCCAGCAGCCCCCGGGACAGGGGGTTTGAGACCCAGTACTTC
CASSPRDRGFETQYF
>TRBD2|TRBJ2-7|TRBV4-2|few
TGTGCCAGCAGCCAAGTCCCTAGCGGAGCATTCTACGAGCAGTACTTC
CASSQVPSGAFYEQYF
>TRBD2|TRBJ2-5|TRBV12-3/TRBV12-4|NA
TGTGCCAGCAGCCTGTTCGGGGGGGAACGGGAGACCCAGTACTTC
CASSLFGGERETQYF
>TRBD2|TRBJ2-1|TRBV28|NA
TGTGCCAGCAAGGGCGCGGGGGAGGGGAATGAGCAGTTCTTC
CASKGAGEGNEQFF
>NA|TRBJ2-2|TRBV20-1|NA
TGCAGTGCTCGACTCAACAGAAGAAACACCGGGGAGCTGTTTTTT
CSARLNRRNTGELFF
>NA|TRBJ1-1|TRBV12-3/TRBV12-4|NA
TGTGCCAGCAGTTTGGGTCACACCCAAGCTTTCTTT
CASSLGHTQAFF
>NA|TRBJ2-5|TRBV7-9|few
TGTGCCAGCAGTCTAGTGGGGGTTGAGACCCAGTACTTC
CASSLVGVETQYF
>NA|TRBJ1-1|TRBV29-1|NA
TGCAGCGTTGAAGTATTGTACAGGGCAAGCACTGAAGCTTTCTTT
CSVEVLYRASTEAFF
>TRBD2|TRBJ2-7|TRBV5-1|few
TGCGCCAGCAGCCCCAGTTCTAGCGGGAGCTCCTACGAGCAGTACTTC
CASSPSSSGSSYEQYF
>NA|TRBJ2-1|TRBV3-1|few
TGTGCCAGCAGCCAACAGGGCCACTCCTACAATGAGCAGTTCTTC
CASSQQGHSYNEQFF
>TRBD1|TRBJ1-1|TRBV20-1|NA
TGCAGTGCTACCCCCTTTACAGGGGGCGTACCTGAAGCTTTCTTT
CSATPFTGGVPEAFF
>NA|TRBJ2-2|TRBV12-3/TRBV12-4|few
TGTGCCAGCAGTTTAGGACTAGGAGGCACCGGGGAGCTGTTTTTT
CASSLGLGGTGELFF
>TRBD1|TRBJ2-1|TRBV11-1|few
TGTGCCAGCAGCTCTGGGGAGACAGGGCCCGATGAGCAGTTCTTC
CASSSGETGPDEQFF
>NA|TRBJ1-1|TRBV11-1|few
TGTGCCAGCAGCTTATCTGAGGGCGGTGAAGCTTTCTTT
CASSLSEGGEAFF